The 2 T cell receptor beta chains below all came from one sample that was sequenced in a study of T cells in Graves' hyperthyroidism and ophthalmopathy. RNA transcripts yielded amplified TCR beta CDR3 regions. An initial round of RT-PCR targeting the TCR CDR3 relied on the HTBI primer set. One entry per CDR3 protein results from TCRdb running MiXCR on the multiplex PCR reads. Of roughly 300,000 distinct CDR3 sequences listed, roughly 20% are singletons. The specimen was blood. The source is a woman aged 45 to 65 with Graves' hyperthyroidism.

This clonotype showed up just a few times. The rearrangement links TRBV10-3 to TRBJ2-3, with D unclear. The CDR3 length is 12 residues. Between the trimmed V and J ends, which lost 3 bases and 5 bases, there was a span of 6 bases. Germline assignment: CDR1 ENHRY and CDR2 SYGVKD. This chain's CDR3 is CAISDSQDTQYF. The CDR3 DNA reads TGTGCCATCAGTGATTCTCAAGATACGCAGTATTTT.

The rearrangement links TRBV7-9 to TRBJ2-1; D gene ambiguous. V lost 3 bases, J lost 8 bases, and 11 bases lay in between. The CDR3 extends over 13 amino acids. Germline V CDR1 and CDR2: SEHNR, FQNEAQ (reference sequence). CDR3 nucleotides: TGTGCCAGCAGCTTTCCCTTGTACGATGAGCAGTTCTTC. Its protein product is CASSFPLYDEQFF.